Listed here are 15 T cell receptor beta chains from one sample, sequenced in a study of cytomegalovirus exposure and HLA in healthy donors. 60 Vbeta and 13 Jbeta primers were used in PCR. Using immunoSEQ multiplex PCR, the repertoire was profiled, and TCRdb retains in-frame clones only, with some absent. The table records around 200,000 clones, 79% of them present only once. Sequencing was done on a sample of PBMCs. The source of these receptors is a man aged 50 to 60 in good health and CMV-seronegative.

The CDR3, as DNA: TGTGCCAGCAGCTTAGATGGCGGTTCGCAAGAGACCCAGTACTTC. This encodes CASSLDGGSQETQYF. The J gene is TRBJ2-5, the V gene TRBV11-2; no definite D call. The germline CDR1 and CDR2 sequences are SGHAT and FQNNGV. This CDR3 spans 15 amino acids. V gave up 0 bases and J gave up 2 bases, with 10 bases separating them.

The V call is TRBV7-9, the J call TRBJ2-2; TRBD1 aligns across 9 bases. V trimming: 7 bases; J trimming: 5 bases; junction bases outside the gene matches: 5. Germline V lookup: CDR1 SEHNR, CDR2 FQNEAQ (reference sequence). The CDR3 covers 14 residues. CDR3 in amino acids: CASKTGTGTGELFF. In DNA, the CDR3 is TGTGCCAGCAAGACCGGGACAGGGACCGGGGAGCTGTTTTTT.

J is TRBJ2-3 and V is TRBV5-4, with D perhaps TRBD2 (5 bases). Trimming cost V 4 bases and J 0 bases, with 12 bases left between them. The CDR3 contains 15 residues. Per germline, CDR1 SGHNT and CDR2 YYREEE (reference sequence). CDR3 amino acids: CASSRTLTSTDTQYF. The DNA of the CDR3 is TGTGCCAGCAGCCGGACTCTTACTAGCACAGATACGCAGTATTTT. The whole variable domain, remainder taken from reference TRBV5-4 and TRBJ2-3, is ETGVTQSPTHLIKTRGQQVTLRCSSQSGHNTVSWYQQALGQGPQFIFQYYREEENGRGNFPPRFSGLQFPNYSSELNVNALELDDSALYLCASSRTLTSTDTQYFGPGTRLTVL.

This clone was counted only a few times. The rearrangement joins TRBV18 to TRBJ2-2; D is possibly TRBD2 (6 bases). V was trimmed by 6 bases and J by 6 bases, leaving 20 bases between them. Germline values: CDR1 KGHSH, CDR2 LQKENI. This CDR3 has 16 residues. The CDR3 sequence is CASSLRVAGGAGELFF. DNA of the CDR3: TGTGCCAGCTCCCTTCGCGTAGCCGGGGGTGCCGGGGAGCTGTTTTTT. The full variable domain, with the rest looked up from reference TRBV18 and TRBJ2-2, is NAGVMQNPRHLVRRRGQEARLRCSPMKGHSHVYWYRQLPEEGLKFMVYLQKENIIDESGMPKERFSAEFPKEGPSILRIQQVVRGDSAAYFCASSLRVAGGAGELFFGEGSRLTVL.

The gene calls are TRBV11-2 and TRBJ2-3, with TRBD2 matching 11 bases. From germline, CDR1 is SGHAT and CDR2 FQNNGV. The CDR3 covers 16 residues. V lost 5 bases to trimming and J lost 4 bases; unmatched junction nucleotides: 8. The DNA of the CDR3 is TGTGCCAGCAGCCAGACTAGCGGGATAGCGTCAGATACGCAGTATTTT. Amino acids: CASSQTSGIASDTQYF.

The sample holds one count of this clone. The chain carries TRBV14 and TRBJ2-7, with D unresolved. Looked up from germline, CDR1 is SGHDN and CDR2 is FVKESK. The CDR3 spans 16 residues. Trimming removed 0 bases from V and 1 base from J, with 13 bases in between. The CDR3, as DNA: TGTGCCAGCAGCCAAGATCGAGGAGAGCATTCCTACGAGCAGTACTTC. This encodes CASSQDRGEHSYEQYF.

This clone is a singleton in its sample. The chain has TRBV9 and TRBJ2-7; D perhaps matches TRBD2 (6 bases). The CDR3 has 13 amino acids. The germline V gene encodes CDR1 SGDLS and CDR2 YYNGEE. Trimming removed 0 bases from V and 6 bases from J, with 10 bases in between. The CDR3 reads CASSVESGGEQYF. The CDR3 DNA is TGTGCCAGCAGCGTAGAATCCGGGGGCGAGCAGTACTTC.

The CDR3 nucleotides read TGCGCCAGCAGTGAGTTAAGGACAGGGAAGGAGCCCCAGCATTTT. Its protein is CASSELRTGKEPQHF. This chain links TRBV10-1 with TRBJ1-5, with 8 bases fitting TRBD1. The germline CDR1 and CDR2 sequences are WNHNN and SYGVQD (reference sequence). The CDR3 loop spans 15 amino acids. V lost 1 base and J lost 8; bases outside the gene matches: 7.

J is TRBJ2-7 and V is TRBV4-2; tentative D call: TRBD2 (6 bases). Looked up from germline, CDR1 is LGHNA and CDR2 is YNFKEQ. The CDR3 has 14 residues. V shed 6 bases and J shed 4 bases, with 16 bases lying between them. The CDR3 nucleotides read TGTGCCAGCAGTAACGAGGAGGGTCGATACGAGCAGTACTTC. Translating it yields CASSNEEGRYEQYF.

This clone was counted a single time. Here the CDR3 DNA reads TGCAGCGTTGTTAAGGGGTTCTCCTACAATGAGCAGTTCTTC. It is translated as CSVVKGFSYNEQFF. The chain couples TRBV29-1 to TRBJ2-1; tentative D call: TRBD1 (5 bases). Trimming shortened V by 4 bases and J by 0 bases, and 10 bases separated the two germline ends. The length of the CDR3 is 14 residues. Germline CDR1 is SQVTM and CDR2 is ANQGSEA.

This clone turned up a few times. J is TRBJ2-3 and V is TRBV25-1, with D unclear. This CDR3 has 17 residues. V lost 0 bases and J lost 0, with 13 bases in between. Germline V lookup: CDR1 MGHDK, CDR2 SYGVNS. The CDR3 DNA reads as TGTGCCAGCAGTGAATATATAAGCGACCCAAGCACAGATACGCAGTATTTT. Protein: CASSEYISDPSTDTQYF.

The chain recombines TRBV6-6 with TRBJ2-1, with 7 bases lining up with TRBD2. This CDR3 is built from 13 residues. CDR1 and CDR2 (germline): MNHNY, SVGAGI (reference sequence). J lost 9 bases, V lost 0 bases, and 2 bases had no gene match. CDR3 DNA: TGTGCCAGCAGTTACTCGGGAGGGCGTGAGCAGTTCTTC. Translation: CASSYSGGREQFF.

The genes are TRBV7-3 and TRBJ1-1; D gene unclear. Between the trimmed V and J ends, which lost 3 bases and 7 bases, there was a span of 12 bases. CDR3 length: 13 residues. Per the germline V gene, CDR1 is SGHTA and CDR2 is FQGTGA. The DNA of the CDR3 is TGTGCCAGCAGCTTGGCGGGAGGATTTGAAGCTTTCTTT. Translation: CASSLAGGFEAFF.

This clone was observed a handful of times. The chain uses TRBV4-2 and TRBJ2-5, with 12 nucleotides matching TRBD2. The junction had 13 bases not matched to a gene; V was cut back by 6 bases and J by 5 bases. CDR1 and CDR2 from the germline V gene are LGHNA and YNFKEQ. The CDR3 length is 17 residues. The CDR3 sequence: CASSRGLAGGPGETQYF. CDR3 bases: TGTGCCAGCAGTCGGGGGCTAGCGGGAGGGCCGGGGGAGACCCAGTACTTC.

The chain recombines TRBV28 with TRBJ1-1; TRBD1 is a possible D gene (5 bases). V shed 5 bases and J shed 5 bases, with 18 bases lying between them. Germline lookup yields CDR1 MDHEN and CDR2 SYDVKM. The CDR3 is 15 residues long. The CDR3 coding sequence is TGTGCCAGCAGTGACCCACGGGGGACGAGGACTGAAGCTTTCTTT. This translates into CASSDPRGTRTEAFF.